These 9 T cell receptor beta chains came from one sample sequenced in a study of cytomegalovirus exposure and HLA in healthy donors. Researchers ran the PCR with 60 Vbeta and 13 Jbeta primers. This table comes from immunoSEQ multiplex PCR, and its TCRdb copy is limited to in-frame clones, with some not included. Of 30,000 to 35,000 clones in the sample, less than 85% were seen once. The sequencing input was PBMCs. The receptors were sampled from a male donor in good health and CMV-seronegative.

The chain employs TRBV29-1 and TRBJ1-2; D might be TRBD1 (5 bases). CDR3 length: 13 amino acids. Germline assignment: CDR1 SQVTM and CDR2 ANQGSEA. Trimming left V 4 bases short and J 4 bases short, with 13 bases between. CDR3 sequence reads: CSVGPGLIYGYTF. CDR3 DNA: TGCAGCGTTGGCCCGGGACTTATCTATGGCTACACCTTC.

This clone was found once. The gene calls are TRBV7-9 and TRBJ1-2, with 10 bases lining up with TRBD1. Unmatched junction bases numbered 7, after V lost 4 bases and J lost 5 bases. Germline CDR1 is SEHNR and CDR2 is FQNEAQ (reference sequence). The CDR3 is 15 amino acids. CDR3 sequence reads: CASSSDRGARYGYTF. The CDR3 DNA is TGTGCCAGCAGCTCGGACAGGGGGGCTCGGTATGGCTACACCTTC.

The chain combines TRBV2 with TRBJ1-4; TRBD1 agrees at 10 bases. V trimming: 5 bases; J trimming: 17 bases; junction bases outside the gene matches: 11. Germline V gene sequence: CDR1 SNHLY, CDR2 FYNNEI. The CDR3 runs 13 residues. CDR3 in DNA: TGTGCCAGCAGTTCCGACAGGGGGCGAGAGTTTTTTTTT. Amino acid sequence: CASSSDRGREFFF.

This clone was recorded only once. This rearrangement joins TRBV27 to TRBJ1-1; TRBD1 matches 7 bases. J was trimmed by 0 bases and V by 0 bases; bases with no gene match: 7. This CDR3 spans 17 amino acids. Looked up from germline, CDR1 is MNHEY and CDR2 is SMNVEV (reference sequence). CDR3 bases: TGTGCCAGCAGTTTATCTTTAGAGGACAGGTTGAACACTGAAGCTTTCTTT. Its translation: CASSLSLEDRLNTEAFF.

This clone turned up a few times. The chain has TRBV25-1 and TRBJ1-1; possibly TRBD1 for D (6 bases). The germline gives CDR1 MGHDK, CDR2 SYGVNS. This CDR3 comprises 18 residues. The V and J ends lost 2 bases and 0 bases respectively, with 19 bases between them. The CDR3 region is CASSETIQGTPMNTEAFF. As DNA, the CDR3 is TGTGCCAGCAGTGAAACGATACAGGGCACCCCAATGAACACTGAAGCTTTCTTT.

The genes are TRBV10-3 and TRBJ1-1, with D possibly matching TRBD1 (6 bases). V was trimmed by 5 bases and J by 5 bases, leaving 15 bases between them. CDR1 is ENHRY, CDR2 SYGVKD, per germline. CDR3 size: 14 residues. The CDR3 DNA is TGTGCCATCAGTAACAGGGAGAGTAGGACTGAAGCTTTCTTT. This translates into CAISNRESRTEAFF.

The chain has TRBV6-5 and TRBJ2-3, with 11 positions matching TRBD2. CDR1 and CDR2 from the germline V gene are MNHEY and SVGAGI. The CDR3 totals 15 residues. Trimming took 7 bases from V and 1 from J; bases not matched to a gene: 4. The CDR3, as DNA: TGTGCCAGCACTCGACTAGCGGGGCGCACAGATACGCAGTATTTT. Residues: CASTRLAGRTDTQYF.

The rearrangement joins TRBV7-2 to TRBJ1-1; 10 nucleotides align to TRBD1. J lost 8 bases, V lost 3 bases, and 3 bases had no gene match. CDR3 length: 13 amino acids. Germline CDR1 SGHTA, CDR2 FQGNSA. CDR3 sequence: CASSFGGQGEAFF. The CDR3 region has the DNA TGTGCCAGCAGCTTTGGGGGACAGGGGGAAGCTTTCTTT. Drawing the rest from reference TRBV7-2 and TRBJ1-1, the complete variable domain is GAGVSQSPSNKVTEKGKDVELRCDPISGHTALYWYRQSLGQGLEFLIYFQGNSAPDKSGLPSDRFSAERTGGSVSTLTIQRTQQEDSAVYLCASSFGGQGEAFFGQGTRLTVV.

V and J are TRBV6-5 and TRBJ2-2; 11 nucleotides line up with TRBD1. The CDR3 length is 15 residues. Per the germline V gene, CDR1 is MNHEY and CDR2 is SVGAGI. V dropped 6 bases and J dropped 4; count of bases not matched to a gene: 4. CDR3 nucleotides: TGTGCCAGCAGCCTTGGACAGGGGGCCACCGGGGAGCTGTTTTTT. Its protein product is CASSLGQGATGELFF.